This entry lists 8 T cell receptor beta chains sequenced from one sample in a study of CD8+ T cells in alopecia areata. Sequencing templates came from extracted RNA that was reverse transcribed into cDNA. This table comes from immunoSEQ multiplex PCR, and its TCRdb copy is limited to in-frame clones, with some not included. The table lists roughly 200,000 clones, less than 45% of them singletons. Treatment defined: oral pan-JAK inhibitor, 5-10 mg twice daily. Sequences were derived from CD4+ T cells sorted from blood, sampled at week 34, from a patient treated with tofacitinib. These receptors were obtained from a human donor with alopecia areata.

On this clone: The CDR3 ends on some other residue instead of the conserved phenylalanine or tryptophan, so this is likely a read error. V gene TRBV6-5 combines with J gene TRBJ2-2, with 8 positions matching TRBD1. Germline CDR1 MNHEY, CDR2 SVGAGI. The CDR3 runs 15 residues. The V gene end was trimmed by 4 bases and the J gene end by 2 bases; junction bases not matched to a gene: 3. The CDR3 region has the DNA TGTGCCAGCAGTTCAGACAGGGGAAACACCGGGGAGCTGTTTTGT. Encoded protein: CASSSDRGNTGELFC.

This clone was seen a few times. This chain joins TRBV10-2 and TRBJ2-7; possible D gene TRBD1, 7 bases. Germline CDR1 WSHSY, CDR2 SAAADI. Trimming cost V 1 base and J 6 bases, with 16 bases left between them. The CDR3 totals 15 residues. The CDR3 here is CASSEWDSGGAEQYF. DNA of the CDR3: TGCGCCAGCAGTGAGTGGGACAGCGGCGGGGCCGAGCAGTACTTC.

There are a few counts of this clone. The J gene is TRBJ1-2, the V gene TRBV7-8; weak D call: TRBD1 (6 bases). Per the germline V gene, CDR1 is SGHVS and CDR2 is FQNEAQ. Trimming took 6 bases from V and 5 from J, leaving 25 bases between them. CDR3 length: 17 residues. The CDR3 loop is CASRPITGTTQAYGYTF. CDR3 sequence (DNA): TGTGCCAGCAGGCCTATTACCGGGACAACTCAAGCTTATGGCTACACCTTC.

To note about this clone: The identical CDR3 is also encoded by other nucleotide sequences in the sample. The genes are TRBV18 and TRBJ1-5; 7 positions agree with TRBD1. Germline V gene lookup returns CDR1 KGHSH and CDR2 LQKENI. The CDR3 spans 13 residues. V was pared by 3 bases and J by 5 bases, with 1 base of the junction left unmatched. CDR3 amino acids: CASSPGTDQPQHF. The CDR3 DNA reads as TGTGCCAGCTCACCCGGGACAGATCAGCCCCAGCATTTT.

This clone occurred a few times. The rearrangement joins TRBV30 to TRBJ2-1; 11 bases match TRBD2. Germline assignment: CDR1 GTSNPN and CDR2 SVGIG (reference sequence). There are 15 residues in the CDR3. V was pared by 0 bases and J by 7 bases, with 5 bases of the junction left unmatched. In DNA, the CDR3 is TGTGCCTGGAGTGTTGCTAGCGGGGGGATTAATGAGCAGTTCTTC. Its protein is CAWSVASGGINEQFF.

V is TRBV7-9 and J is TRBJ1-2; no firm D call. This CDR3 is 14 amino acids long. The V end was cut by 3 bases, the J end by 2 bases, with 10 bases between. In germline, CDR1 is SEHNR, CDR2 FQNEAQ (reference sequence). The CDR3 DNA reads as TGTGCCAGCAGCTTTTCCGGGGAAAACTATGGCTACACCTTC. Translated: CASSFSGENYGYTF.

This clone was detected only a few times. The chain has TRBV7-3 and TRBJ1-1; no definite D call. The CDR3 contains 13 residues. V was trimmed by 4 bases and J by 5 bases, leaving 11 bases between them. Germline CDR1 is SGHTA and CDR2 is FQGTGA. The chain's CDR3 is CASSWAGGTEAFF. The CDR3 DNA follows: TGTGCCAGCAGCTGGGCGGGAGGGACTGAAGCTTTCTTT.

Notes on this clone: This sample also contains other DNA sequences that code for the same CDR3. This chain joins TRBV29-1 and TRBJ2-3; no clear D gene. The V and J ends lost 4 bases and 2 bases respectively, with 7 bases between them. Germline-derived CDR1 and CDR2 are SQVTM and ANQGSEA. The CDR3 is 12 residues long. The chain's CDR3 is CSVVASTDTQYF. The CDR3 DNA reads as TGCAGCGTTGTAGCCTCCACAGATACGCAGTATTTT.